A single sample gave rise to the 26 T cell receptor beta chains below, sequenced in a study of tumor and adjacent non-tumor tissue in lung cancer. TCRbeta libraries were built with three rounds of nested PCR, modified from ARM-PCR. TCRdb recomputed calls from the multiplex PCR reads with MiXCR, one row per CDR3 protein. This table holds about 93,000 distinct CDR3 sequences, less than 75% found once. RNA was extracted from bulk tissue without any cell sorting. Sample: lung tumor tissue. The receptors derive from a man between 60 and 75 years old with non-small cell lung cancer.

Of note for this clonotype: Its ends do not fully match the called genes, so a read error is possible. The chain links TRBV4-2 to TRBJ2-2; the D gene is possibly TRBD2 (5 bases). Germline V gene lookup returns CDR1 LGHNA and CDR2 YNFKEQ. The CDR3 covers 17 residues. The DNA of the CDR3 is TGTGACAGCAGCCAAGACGGAGACCTTCGGGTCACCGGGAAGCTGTTTTTT. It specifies CDSSQDGDLRVTGKLFF.

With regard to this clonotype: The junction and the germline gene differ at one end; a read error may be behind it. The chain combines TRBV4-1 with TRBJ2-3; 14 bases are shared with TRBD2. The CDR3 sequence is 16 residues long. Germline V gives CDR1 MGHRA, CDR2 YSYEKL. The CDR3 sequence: CASSQGLAGGTNAQYF. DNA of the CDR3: TGTGCCAGCAGTCAAGGACTAGCGGGGGGCACAAATGCGCAGTATTTT.

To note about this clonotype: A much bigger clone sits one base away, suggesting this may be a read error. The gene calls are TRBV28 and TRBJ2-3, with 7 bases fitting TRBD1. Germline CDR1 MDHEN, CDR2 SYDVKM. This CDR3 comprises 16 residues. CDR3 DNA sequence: TGTGCCAGCAGTTTAGGGACGAGGACAGGCACAGATACGAAGTATTTT. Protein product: CASSLGTRTGTDTKYF.

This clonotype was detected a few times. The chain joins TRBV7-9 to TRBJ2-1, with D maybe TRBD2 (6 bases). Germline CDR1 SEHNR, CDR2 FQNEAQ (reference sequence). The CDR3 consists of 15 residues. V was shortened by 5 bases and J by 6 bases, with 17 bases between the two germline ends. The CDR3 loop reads CASSPSGLTINEQFF. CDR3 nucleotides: TGTGCCAGCAGCCCTTCGGGACTTACCATCAATGAGCAGTTCTTC.

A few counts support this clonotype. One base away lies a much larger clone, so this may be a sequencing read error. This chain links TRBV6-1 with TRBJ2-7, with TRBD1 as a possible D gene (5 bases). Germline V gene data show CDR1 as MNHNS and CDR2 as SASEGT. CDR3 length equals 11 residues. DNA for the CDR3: TGTGTCAGCGTTTCAGGGTCCGAGCAGTACTTC. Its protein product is CVSVSGSEQYF.

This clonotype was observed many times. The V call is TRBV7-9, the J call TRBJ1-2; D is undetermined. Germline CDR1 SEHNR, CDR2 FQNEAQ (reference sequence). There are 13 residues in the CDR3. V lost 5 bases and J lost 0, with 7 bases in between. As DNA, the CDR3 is TGTGCCAGCAGCCCCGTGCCTAACTATGGCTACACCTTC. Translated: CASSPVPNYGYTF.

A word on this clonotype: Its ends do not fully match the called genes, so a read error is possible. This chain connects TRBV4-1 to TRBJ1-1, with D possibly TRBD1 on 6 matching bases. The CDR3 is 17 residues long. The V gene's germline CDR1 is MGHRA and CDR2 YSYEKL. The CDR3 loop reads CASSQAYGDKGGTEAFF. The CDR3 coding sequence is TGTGCCAGCAGCCAAGCTTATGGGGACAAGGGAGGGACTGAAGCTTTCTTT.

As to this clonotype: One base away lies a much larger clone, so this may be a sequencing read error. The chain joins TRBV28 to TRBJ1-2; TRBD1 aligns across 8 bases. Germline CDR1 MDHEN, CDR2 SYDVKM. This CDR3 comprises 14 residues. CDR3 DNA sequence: TGTGCCAGCAGTTTGGGGGGGACAGGCTATGGCTACATCTTC. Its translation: CASSLGGTGYGYIF.

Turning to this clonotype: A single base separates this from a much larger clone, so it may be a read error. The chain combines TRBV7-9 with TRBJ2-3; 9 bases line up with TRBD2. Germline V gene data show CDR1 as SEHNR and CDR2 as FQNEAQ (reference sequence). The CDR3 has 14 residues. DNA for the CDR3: TGTGCCTGCAGCTTAGCGGGGGGCACAGATACGCAGTATTTT. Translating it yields CACSLAGGTDTQYF.

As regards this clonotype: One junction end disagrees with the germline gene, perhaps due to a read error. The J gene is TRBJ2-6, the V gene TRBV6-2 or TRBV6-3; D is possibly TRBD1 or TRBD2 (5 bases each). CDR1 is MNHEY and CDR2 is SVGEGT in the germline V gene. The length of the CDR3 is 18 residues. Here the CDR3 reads CASSYSEGSGFGVNVLTF. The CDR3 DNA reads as TGTGCCAGCAGTTACTCTGAGGGGTCGGGATTCGGGGTCAACGTCCTGACTTTC.

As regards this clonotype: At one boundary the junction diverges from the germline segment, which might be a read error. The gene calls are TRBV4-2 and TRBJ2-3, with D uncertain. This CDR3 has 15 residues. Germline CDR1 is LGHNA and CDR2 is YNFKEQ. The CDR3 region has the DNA TGTGCCAGCAGCTCCACGACATTCAGCACAGATACGCAGTCTTTT. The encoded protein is CASSSTTFSTDTQSF.

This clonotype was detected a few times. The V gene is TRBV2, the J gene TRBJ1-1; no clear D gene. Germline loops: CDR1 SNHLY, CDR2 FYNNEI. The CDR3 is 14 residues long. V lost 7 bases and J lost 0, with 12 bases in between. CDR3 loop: CASIGGLMNTEAFF. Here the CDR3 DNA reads TGTGCCAGCATAGGAGGCCTCATGAACACTGAAGCTTTCTTT.

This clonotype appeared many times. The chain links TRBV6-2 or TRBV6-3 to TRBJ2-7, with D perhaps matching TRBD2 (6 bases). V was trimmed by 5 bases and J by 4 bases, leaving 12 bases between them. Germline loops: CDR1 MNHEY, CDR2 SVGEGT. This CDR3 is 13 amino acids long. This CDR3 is CASSRGLLYEQYF. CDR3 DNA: TGTGCCAGCAGTAGGGGACTTCTATACGAGCAGTACTTC.

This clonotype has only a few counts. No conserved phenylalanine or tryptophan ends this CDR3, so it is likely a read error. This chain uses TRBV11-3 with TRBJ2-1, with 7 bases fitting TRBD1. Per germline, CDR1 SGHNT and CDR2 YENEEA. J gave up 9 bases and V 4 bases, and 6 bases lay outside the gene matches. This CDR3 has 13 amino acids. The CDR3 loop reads CASSSTPGGEQFL. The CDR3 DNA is TGTGCCAGCAGCTCCACCCCAGGGGGTGAGCAGTTCTTA.

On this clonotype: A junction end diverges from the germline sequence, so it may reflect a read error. DNA of the CDR3: TGTGCCAGCAGTTCCCGACGGGGACGGAAGAACACTGAAGTTTTCTTT. Amino acid sequence: CASSSRRGRKNTEVFF. This rearrangement joins TRBV12-3 or TRBV12-4 to TRBJ1-1; tentative D call: TRBD1 (5 bases). The CDR3 has 16 residues.

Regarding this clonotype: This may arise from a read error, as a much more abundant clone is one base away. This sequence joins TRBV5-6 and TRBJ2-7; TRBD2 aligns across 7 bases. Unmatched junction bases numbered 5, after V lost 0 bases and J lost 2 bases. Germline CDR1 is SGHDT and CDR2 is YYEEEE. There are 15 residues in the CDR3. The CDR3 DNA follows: TGTGCCAGCAGCTTGGGGGGACTAACGGCCTACGAGCAGTACTTC. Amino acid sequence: CASSLGGLTAYEQYF.

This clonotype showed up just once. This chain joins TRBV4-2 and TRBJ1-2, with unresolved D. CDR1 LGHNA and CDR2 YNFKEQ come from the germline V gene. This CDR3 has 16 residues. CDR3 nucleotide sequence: TGTCCCGGCAGCCAAGATTTAACCTCTGGATGGCTCGGCTACACCTTC. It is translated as CPGSQDLTSGWLGYTF.

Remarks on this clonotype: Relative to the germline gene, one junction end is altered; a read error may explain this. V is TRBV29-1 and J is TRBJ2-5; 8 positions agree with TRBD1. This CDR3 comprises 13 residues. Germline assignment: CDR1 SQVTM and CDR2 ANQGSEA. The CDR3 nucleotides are TGCAGCGTTCGGACAGGGTACAAAGAGACCCAGTATTTC. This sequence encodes CSVRTGYKETQYF.

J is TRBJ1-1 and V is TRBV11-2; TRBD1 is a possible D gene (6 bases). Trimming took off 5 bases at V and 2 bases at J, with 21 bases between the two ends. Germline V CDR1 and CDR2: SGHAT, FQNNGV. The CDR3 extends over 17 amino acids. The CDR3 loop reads CASSRNTTRGHNTEAFF. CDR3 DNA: TGTGCCAGCAGCCGCAATACTACACGGGGACACAACACTGAAGCTTTCTTT.

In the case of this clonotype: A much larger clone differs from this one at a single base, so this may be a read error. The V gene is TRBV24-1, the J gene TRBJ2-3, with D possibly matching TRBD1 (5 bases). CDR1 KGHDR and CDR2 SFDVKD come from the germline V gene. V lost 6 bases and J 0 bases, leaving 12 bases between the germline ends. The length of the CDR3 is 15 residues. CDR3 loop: CATSWGRVSTDTQYF. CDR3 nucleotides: TGTGCCACCAGTTGGGGCAGGGTGAGCACAGATACGCAGTATTTT.

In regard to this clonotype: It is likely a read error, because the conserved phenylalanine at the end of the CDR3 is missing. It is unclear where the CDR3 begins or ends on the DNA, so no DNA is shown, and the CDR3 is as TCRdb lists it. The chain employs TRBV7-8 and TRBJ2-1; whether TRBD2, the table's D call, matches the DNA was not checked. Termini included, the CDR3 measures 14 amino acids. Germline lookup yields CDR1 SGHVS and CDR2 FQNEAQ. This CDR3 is CASSLMNSGNEKFL.

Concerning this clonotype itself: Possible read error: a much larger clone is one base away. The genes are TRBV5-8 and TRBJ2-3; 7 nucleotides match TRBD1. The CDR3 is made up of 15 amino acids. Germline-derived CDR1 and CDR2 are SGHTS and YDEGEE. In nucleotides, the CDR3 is TGTACCAGCAGCTTGACAGGGAAAGGTAGAGATACGCAGTATTTT. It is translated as CTSSLTGKGRDTQYF.

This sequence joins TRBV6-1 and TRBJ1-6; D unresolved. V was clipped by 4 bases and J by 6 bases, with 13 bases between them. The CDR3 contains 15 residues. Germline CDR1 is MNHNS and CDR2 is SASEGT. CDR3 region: CASSGYTWSNSPLHF. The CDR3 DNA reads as TGTGCCAGCAGTGGGTATACATGGAGTAATTCACCCCTCCACTTT.

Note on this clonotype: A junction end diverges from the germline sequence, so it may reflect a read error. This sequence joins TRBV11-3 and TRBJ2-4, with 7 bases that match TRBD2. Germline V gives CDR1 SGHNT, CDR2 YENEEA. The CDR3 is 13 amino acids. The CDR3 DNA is TGTGCCAGCAGCAGGACTAGTGGAAACATTCATTACTTC. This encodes CASSRTSGNIHYF.

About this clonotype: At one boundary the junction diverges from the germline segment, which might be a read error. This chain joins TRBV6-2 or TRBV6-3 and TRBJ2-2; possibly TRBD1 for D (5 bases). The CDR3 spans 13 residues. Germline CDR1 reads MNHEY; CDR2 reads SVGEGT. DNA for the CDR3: TGTGCCAGCAATTACTCGGACACCCGGGAGCTGTTTTTT. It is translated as CASNYSDTRELFF.

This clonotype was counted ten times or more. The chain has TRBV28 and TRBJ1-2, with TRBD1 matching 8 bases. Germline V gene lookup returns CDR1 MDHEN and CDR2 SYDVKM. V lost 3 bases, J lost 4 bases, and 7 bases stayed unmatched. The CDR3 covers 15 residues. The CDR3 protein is CASSFGQGRAYGYTF. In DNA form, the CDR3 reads TGTGCCAGCAGTTTCGGACAGGGCCGGGCCTATGGCTACACCTTC.